This is a list of T cell receptor beta chains from one sample in a study of blood T cell repertoires in COVID-19. Profiled with immunoSEQ multiplex PCR; TCRdb holds only in-frame clones, not every one. The sample lists 150,000 to 200,000 clones; approximately 91% were seen once. The sequencing input was peripheral blood. The receptor source for this set is a man aged 18-30 years with acute or convalescent COVID-19. The CDR3 runs from the conserved cysteine through the conserved F or W. Fields, in order: CDR3 DNA, CDR3 protein, D gene, V gene, J gene, clone size. The D gene is left open where the match is weak. Expanded clones are given a class, and other clones once, few, many or no size at all.

TGTGCCAGCAGTTCCCCTAGCGGGAGAACAGATACGCAGTATTTT	CASSSPSGRTDTQYF	TRBD2	TRBV28	TRBJ2-3	-
TGTGCCAGCTTTGTACCTGGACAGGGGGGGACTGAAGCTTTCTTT	CASFVPGQGGTEAFF	TRBD1	TRBV27	TRBJ1-1	-
TGTGCCAGCAGTTTCAGTAGGCGGGGGGAGCTGTTTTTT	CASSFSRRGELFF	-	TRBV27	TRBJ2-2	-
TGTGCCAGTAGTACCCCCGACAGCCCGAATACTGGAAACACCATATATTTT	CASSTPDSPNTGNTIYF	-	TRBV19	TRBJ1-3	-
TGTGCCAGTAGTATCGAGGGGGCGATCACAGATACGCAGTATTTT	CASSIEGAITDTQYF	TRBD1	TRBV19	TRBJ2-3	once
TGTGCCAGCAGCCCGGCGCGGAGGGCGGACAATGAGCAGTTCTTC	CASSPARRADNEQFF	-	TRBV11-2	TRBJ2-1	-
TGCGCCAGCAGCGTAGGGACTAGCGGGGGACACTACGAGCAGTACTTC	CASSVGTSGGHYEQYF	TRBD2	TRBV5-1	TRBJ2-7	-
TGTGCCAGCAGGCGGGGGAGCAATCAGCCCCAGCATTTT	CASRRGSNQPQHF	-	TRBV2	TRBJ1-5	-
TGTGCCAGCAGCTCAGTAGCGGCGAGCTCCTACAATGAGCAGTTCTTC	CASSSVAASSYNEQFF	-	TRBV13	TRBJ2-1	-
TGTGCCATCCGGGAGTTGGGACAGGGAGACGGCTACACCTTC	CAIRELGQGDGYTF	TRBD1	TRBV19	TRBJ1-2	once
TGTGCCAGATCCTCAGGGCAGCGTACTAATGAAAAACTGTTTTTT	CARSSGQRTNEKLFF	-	TRBV2	TRBJ1-4	once
TGTGCCAGCAGCCCTCCCGGGACAGGGAACTACGAGCAGTACTTC	CASSPPGTGNYEQYF	TRBD1	TRBV14	TRBJ2-7	-
TGCAGCGTTAAAACCGGGGGATACGAGCAGTACTTC	CSVKTGGYEQYF	-	TRBV29-1	TRBJ2-7	once
TGTGCCAGCAGCTTGGTCGCCGGGTCCAACACCGGGGAGCTGTTTTTT	CASSLVAGSNTGELFF	-	TRBV5-4	TRBJ2-2	-
TGTGCCAGCAGTGAAAGCGCAGGGTCCTACAATGAGCAGTTCTTC	CASSESAGSYNEQFF	-	TRBV6-1	TRBJ2-1	-
TGTGCCAGTAGTATCCCGACAGGGGTCTACGAAAAACTGTTTTTT	CASSIPTGVYEKLFF	TRBD1	TRBV19	TRBJ1-4	-
TGCGCCAGCAGCCAACCCCCAGCGGGGGCCGGGGAGACCCAGTACTTC	CASSQPPAGAGETQYF	TRBD2	TRBV4-1	TRBJ2-5	-
TGCGCCAGCAGCTCCGGGACAGGGTACGAGCAGTACTTC	CASSSGTGYEQYF	TRBD1	TRBV5-1	TRBJ2-7	-
TGTGCCACCAGTGATGAGTTAGGGACAGGACGGGAAAAACTGTTTTTT	CATSDELGTGREKLFF	TRBD1	TRBV24-1	TRBJ1-4	-
TGTGCCAGCAGCTTCTCTCGCAGTACAAATTCACCCCTCCACTTT	CASSFSRSTNSPLHF	-	TRBV7-9	TRBJ1-6	-
TGCACAATCAAGACAGGGACTAACACTGAAGCTTTCTTT	CTIKTGTNTEAFF	TRBD1	TRBV29-1	TRBJ1-1	-
TGTGCCAGCTCAACGGACAGGGTAAATCAGCCCCAGCATTTT	CASSTDRVNQPQHF	TRBD1	TRBV18	TRBJ1-5	-
TGTGCCAGTAGTATGGGGGGACTAGCCCCTAACAATGAGCAGTTCTTC	CASSMGGLAPNNEQFF	TRBD2	TRBV19	TRBJ2-1	-
TGTGCCAGCAGGAGGGAGCGGAATCAGCCCCAGCATTTT	CASRRERNQPQHF	-	TRBV27	TRBJ1-5	-
TGTGCCAGCACCAACAGCGGACGCAATCAGCCCCAGCATTTT	CASTNSGRNQPQHF	-	TRBV7-9	TRBJ1-5	-
TGCGCCAGCAGTGAGTCTAGCCCCTACGAGCAGTACTTC	CASSESSPYEQYF	-	TRBV10-2	TRBJ2-7	-
TGTGCCAGCAGTCGACCCGGGGGGGCTAGCACAGATACGCAGTATTTT	CASSRPGGASTDTQYF	TRBD2	TRBV3-1/TRBV3-2	TRBJ2-3	-
TGTGCCAGCAGCCCAGCGGCACAGATTACAACTAATGAAAAACTGTTTTTT	CASSPAAQITTNEKLFF	-	TRBV11-2	TRBJ1-4	-
TGCAGCGTGCATCGGGGTTTGGAGACTGAAGCTTTCTTT	CSVHRGLETEAFF	-	TRBV29-1	TRBJ1-1	few
TGTGCCAGTAGTAGAACCGGGACAGAACAGTACGAGCAGTACTTC	CASSRTGTEQYEQYF	TRBD1	TRBV19	TRBJ2-7	-
TGCGCCAGCCGTACTAGCCTAACGGCCCACGAGCAGTACTTC	CASRTSLTAHEQYF	-	TRBV5-1	TRBJ2-7	-
TGCGCCAGCAGCCGGGACAACTCTGGAAACACCATATATTTT	CASSRDNSGNTIYF	-	TRBV5-1	TRBJ1-3	few
TGTGCCACCAGTGATTTTACGGGAAGCACAGATACGCAGTATTTT	CATSDFTGSTDTQYF	-	TRBV24-1	TRBJ2-3	few
TGTGCCAGCAGCTTAAACGCACAGGGACCGAGGTACACCTTC	CASSLNAQGPRYTF	-	TRBV7-8	TRBJ1-2	-
TGTGCCAGCAGCCAACCCTGGGGGCGGAGCTCCTACAATGAGCAGTTCTTC	CASSQPWGRSSYNEQFF	-	TRBV14	TRBJ2-1	-
TGTGCCAGCAGCTTAGGACAGGTTTTTAATCAGCCCCAGCATTTT	CASSLGQVFNQPQHF	-	TRBV7-2	TRBJ1-5	-
TGTGCCAGCAGCGATAAGACAGGGATTAGCACCGGGGAGCTGTTTTTT	CASSDKTGISTGELFF	TRBD1	TRBV9	TRBJ2-2	-
TGTGCCAGCAGTGAGGAGGACAGGGGGGTCTACGAGCAGTACTTC	CASSEEDRGVYEQYF	TRBD1	TRBV25-1	TRBJ2-7	-
TGTGCCACCAGCAAACCAGGGCCCAATGAGCAGTTCTTC	CATSKPGPNEQFF	-	TRBV15	TRBJ2-1	-
TGTGCCAGCAGTTACCCGAGGGTCGTGCAGTACTTC	CASSYPRVVQYF	-	TRBV6-5	TRBJ2-7	-
TGTGCCAGTGGAGGGGGACTAGCGCCCTACGAGCAGTACTTC	CASGGGLAPYEQYF	TRBD2	TRBV19	TRBJ2-7	-
TGTGCCAGCAGCCCATCACTATTAGCGGGGGGCCTACCGAGGGATAGTCAAGAGACCCAGTACTTC	CASSPSLLAGGLPRDSQETQYF	TRBD2	TRBV3-1/TRBV3-2	TRBJ2-5	once
TGTGCCAGCAGCGTAGACCCGCCGACAGGGCATAACATGAACACTGAAGCTTTCTTT	CASSVDPPTGHNMNTEAFF	TRBD1	TRBV9	TRBJ1-1	-
TGTGCCAGCTCTCCGGACAGGGTAGTCGGAAACACCATATATTTT	CASSPDRVVGNTIYF	TRBD1	TRBV18	TRBJ1-3	-
TGTGCCAGCAGCTTAATGGGTAGCGGCTACGAGCAGTACTTC	CASSLMGSGYEQYF	-	TRBV7-9	TRBJ2-7	few
TGTGCCAGCAGCCGGGACAGGGGTATCTACGAGCAGTACTTC	CASSRDRGIYEQYF	TRBD1	TRBV3-1/TRBV3-2	TRBJ2-7	-
TGTGCCAGCAGCTTAGAATCTAGGACTAGCGGGGGGATCAATGAGCAGTTCTTC	CASSLESRTSGGINEQFF	TRBD2	TRBV7-9	TRBJ2-1	-
TGCGCCAGCAGTGACGGCGGGGGTAGCTCCTACGAGCAGTACTTC	CASSDGGGSSYEQYF	TRBD2	TRBV10-2	TRBJ2-7	-
TGTGCCAGCAGCGTAGCTGGGGGGGAGCCCCAGCATTTT	CASSVAGGEPQHF	-	TRBV9	TRBJ1-5	-
TGTGCCAGCAGCCGGGGGCAGGGGGACTATGGCTACACCTTC	CASSRGQGDYGYTF	TRBD1	TRBV7-8	TRBJ1-2	-
TGTGCCAGCAGCCAAATCCGGGAAATGGGCGAGCAGTACTTC	CASSQIREMGEQYF	-	TRBV3-1/TRBV3-2	TRBJ2-7	-
TGCGCCAGCAGCACTAACAAGTACGAGCAGTACTTC	CASSTNKYEQYF	-	TRBV5-1	TRBJ2-7	few
TGTGCCAGCAGTTACTCTAGCGGGTCCACCTACGAGCAGTACTTC	CASSYSSGSTYEQYF	TRBD2	TRBV6-2/TRBV6-3	TRBJ2-7	few
TGTGCCAGCAGGCTGGAGGGGACTACCACAGATACGCAGTATTTT	CASRLEGTTTDTQYF	TRBD2	TRBV6-5	TRBJ2-3	once
TGTGCCAGCAGCTTGGTTGCGGGGGCCGGATCGTCGGGCTACACCTTC	CASSLVAGAGSSGYTF	-	TRBV5-5	TRBJ1-2	-
TGTGCCAGCTCCCGACAGCCCATGAACACTGAAGCTTTCTTT	CASSRQPMNTEAFF	-	TRBV18	TRBJ1-1	-
TGCGCCAGCAGGACAGGCGGAATCTCTGGGGCCAACGTCCTGACTTTC	CASRTGGISGANVLTF	-	TRBV5-1	TRBJ2-6	once
TGTGCCAGCAGCCAAGATGTGGGACAGGGGCCTAGCAATCAGCCCCAGCATTTT	CASSQDVGQGPSNQPQHF	TRBD1	TRBV4-2	TRBJ1-5	-
TGTGCCAGTAGTATAGACGGACAGCCCTACGAGCAGTACTTC	CASSIDGQPYEQYF	-	TRBV19	TRBJ2-7	-